These 14 T cell receptor beta chains share one sample of origin, sequenced in a study of T-cell memory formation after mild COVID-19. TCRdb re-derived calls from the 5' RACE reads in MiXCR, one entry per CDR3 protein. The profile shows fewer than 700,000 distinct CDR3 sequences, 15% to 20% of them singletons. Sequenced sample: PBMCs or a T cell subset sorted from them (not recorded which). These receptors all come from an adult woman who had mild COVID-19 (a few samples of this study predate the infection). Cell type and time point are not known.

Many counts were recorded for this clonotype. This chain links TRBV6-2 or TRBV6-3 with TRBJ2-2; D unresolved. The CDR3 extends over 14 amino acids. Germline CDR1 is MNHEY and CDR2 is SVGEGT. V lost 7 bases to trimming and J lost 2 bases, with 11 bases between them. CDR3 DNA: TGTGCCAGCAAGGTTCTGATAAACACCGGGGAGCTGTTTTTT. The encoded protein is CASKVLINTGELFF.

This clonotype was counted a few times. V gene TRBV27 combines with J gene TRBJ1-5; TRBD1 is a possible D gene (6 bases). The CDR3 is 14 amino acids. Germline V gene lookup returns CDR1 MNHEY and CDR2 SMNVEV (reference sequence). V was cut by 2 bases and J by 4 bases, with 9 bases left in between. CDR3 residues: CASSLEGQNQPQHF. The CDR3 DNA reads TGTGCCAGCAGTTTAGAGGGACAAAATCAGCCCCAGCATTTT.

This chain connects TRBV3-1 to TRBJ2-7; possible D gene TRBD2, 6 bases. Per germline, CDR1 LGHDT and CDR2 YNNKEL (reference sequence). Trimming stripped 4 bases from V and 3 bases from J, with 13 bases between. The CDR3 has 14 amino acids. The CDR3 is CASSRAGLRYEQYF. The CDR3, as DNA: TGTGCCAGCAGCCGTGCGGGACTCCGCTACGAGCAGTACTTC.

This chain links TRBV30 with TRBJ2-2; 9 bases match TRBD1. With V trimmed by 2 bases and J by 6 bases, 10 bases remained unmatched. The germline CDR1 and CDR2 sequences are GTSNPN and SVGIG (reference sequence). The CDR3 covers 16 residues. The CDR3 reads CAWSPPGQGKAGELFF. The CDR3 DNA reads TGTGCCTGGAGTCCACCGGGACAGGGAAAGGCCGGGGAGCTGTTTTTT.

This chain joins TRBV7-2 and TRBJ2-7; 8 bases agree with TRBD1. Germline V gives CDR1 SGHTA, CDR2 FQGNSA. This CDR3 has 15 amino acids. With V trimmed by 0 bases and J by 6 bases, 7 bases remained unmatched. CDR3 in DNA: TGTGCCAGCAGCTTAGCCCAGGGGGCTTGGGGCGAGCAGTACTTC. Translation: CASSLAQGAWGEQYF. The full variable domain, completed using reference TRBV7-2 and TRBJ2-7, is GAGVSQSPSNKVTEKGKDVELRCDPISGHTALYWYRQSLGQGLEFLIYFQGNSAPDKSGLPSDRFSAERTGGSVSTLTIQRTQQEDSAVYLCASSLAQGAWGEQYFGPGTRLTVT.

This clonotype was counted between two and nine times. V gene TRBV12-3 or TRBV12-4 combines with J gene TRBJ1-2, with D hard to call. V was shortened by 7 bases and J by 2 bases, with 14 bases between the two germline ends. The CDR3 sequence is 14 residues long. The DNA of the CDR3 is TGTGCCAGCACCCTGGTGACAAAAAACTATGGCTACACCTTC. Translated, it gives CASTLVTKNYGYTF.

This clonotype appeared a single time. The V and J genes are TRBV12-3 or TRBV12-4 and TRBJ1-2; a possible D gene is TRBD1 (6 bases). The V and J ends lost 3 bases and 6 bases respectively, with 17 bases between them. There are 15 residues in the CDR3. The chain's CDR3 is CASSFSGGPGDGYTF. DNA for the CDR3: TGTGCCAGCAGTTTCTCGGGGGGCCCCGGGGATGGCTACACCTTC.

The chain recombines TRBV7-8 with TRBJ2-1, with 9 bases identical to TRBD1. J gave up 9 bases and V 1 base, and 13 bases lay outside the gene matches. Germline CDR1 and CDR2: SGHVS and FQNEAQ. The CDR3 loop spans 17 amino acids. CDR3 bases: TGTGCCAGCAGCTTAGGCGCGGGGACAGGGCCACAGGGTGAGCAGTTCTTC. Its protein is CASSLGAGTGPQGEQFF.

The chain has TRBV11-2 and TRBJ2-1; 14 nucleotides match TRBD2. CDR1 and CDR2 from the germline V gene are SGHAT and FQNNGV. This CDR3 is 16 amino acids long. V shed 5 bases and J 8 bases; nucleotides not matched to a gene: 8. The CDR3 nucleotides are TGTGCCAGCAGCCCAGGGACTAGCGGGAGCACTGATGAGCAGTTCTTC. Residues: CASSPGTSGSTDEQFF.

In this sample, this clonotype turned up a few times. The chain is built from TRBV7-9 and TRBJ2-2; no clear D. Germline loops: CDR1 SEHNR, CDR2 FQNEAQ (reference sequence). This CDR3 is built from 11 residues. V was pared by 2 bases and J by 9 bases, with 4 bases between. In DNA, the CDR3 is TGTGCCAGCAGCTTAAGCTGGGAGCTGTTTTTT. It is translated as CASSLSWELFF.

This clonotype was observed a few times. Germline is not matched at one junction end, which may reflect a read error. The chain is built from TRBV7-9 and TRBJ2-7; maybe TRBD1 (6 bases). Germline V CDR1 and CDR2: SEHNR, FQNEAQ (reference sequence). This CDR3 is built from 16 residues. In nucleotides, the CDR3 is TGTGCCAGCAGCCCCGACTCCGGGACAACCAACAACGAGGAGTACTTC. This encodes CASSPDSGTTNNEEYF.

This clonotype has a handful of counts. This chain connects TRBV7-3 to TRBJ1-5, with no clear D. This CDR3 is built from 13 residues. Germline-derived CDR1 and CDR2 are SGHTA and FQGTGA. Trimming took off 8 bases at V and 4 bases at J, with 12 bases between the two ends. Here the CDR3 reads CASQREGNQPQHF. CDR3 bases: TGTGCCAGCCAGAGGGAAGGTAATCAGCCCCAGCATTTT.

This clonotype was picked up a small number of times. The J gene is TRBJ2-7, the V gene TRBV4-3; 8 nucleotides agree with TRBD1. Germline CDR1 LGHNA, CDR2 YSLEER. This CDR3 contains 16 residues. The ends lost 1 base at V and 3 bases at J; junction bases unmatched: 8. The CDR3 sequence: CASSQGGGTGHYEQYF. The DNA of the CDR3 is TGCGCCAGCAGCCAAGGGGGCGGGACAGGCCACTACGAGCAGTACTTC.

This clonotype turned up a few times. The gene calls are TRBV6-5 and TRBJ2-7; D is possibly TRBD2 (6 bases). V gave up 6 bases and J gave up 0 bases, with 15 bases separating them. Germline V gene sequence: CDR1 MNHEY, CDR2 SVGAGI. CDR3 length: 15 amino acids. The CDR3 coding sequence is TGTGCCAGCAGAAGGGAGCGGGCAGCCTCCTACGAGCAGTACTTC. This translates into CASRRERAASYEQYF.